This TCR beta chain was found in a study of blood T cell repertoires in COVID-19. Across the whole study: Whether acute or convalescent, the COVID-19 samples came from the United States, Italy and Spain.

The CDR3 loop spans 13 amino acids. Germline V gives CDR1 LNHDA, CDR2 SQIVND (reference sequence). The V gene lost 5 bases and the J gene lost 6 bases, with 8 bases spanning the gap. Profiling relied on immunoSEQ multiplex PCR, and the TCRdb table lists in-frame clones only, not all of them. The sample lists 150,000 to 190,000 clones, more than 65% seen once, with over 8% in the top ten. This sequence was found in a woman between 45 and 65 years old with acute or convalescent COVID-19. The chain joins TRBV19 to TRBJ1-6; D gene ambiguous. Sequencing was carried out using peripheral blood. The CDR3 reads CASSGLGNSPLHF. Written as DNA, the CDR3 is TGTGCCAGTAGTGGGCTTGGTAATTCACCCCTCCACTTT.